The T cell receptor beta chain described here comes from a study of OX40 agonist ivuxolimab in advanced cancers. For the study at large: All patients had ivuxolimab intravenously every 2 weeks at 0.01 to 10 mg/kg. Study-wide points: The 0.1-3.0 mg/kg partial responders had among the lowest clonal expansion. Expanded clones belonging to CD8+ T cells outnumbered, on average, those of CD4+.

Concerning this clone itself: The antigen remains undetermined.

With baseline, cycle 4 day 1, and cycle 7 day 1 as timepoints, blood was sampled. Assay used: immunoSEQ multiplex PCR; TCRdb lists only in-frame clones, some missing. The sample records about 90,000 clones, about 89% being singletons. The sequence was obtained from an adult with an advanced solid tumor such as melanoma, head and neck, liver or kidney cancer. Material: CD4+ or CD8+ T cells sorted from blood, obtained in a trial of the OX40 agonist ivuxolimab.

CDR3 sequence reads: CAWGIGGGGYTF. The DNA for the CDR3 is TGTGCCTGGGGAATAGGGGGCGGTGGCTACACCTTC. This chain joins TRBV30 and TRBJ1-2; 7 nucleotides agree with TRBD1. V dropped 5 bases and J dropped 7; count of bases not matched to a gene: 7. Germline V gene lookup returns CDR1 GTSNPN and CDR2 SVGIG (reference sequence). The CDR3 sequence is 12 residues long.